The clone carrying this T cell receptor (beta chain) occurred a few times. This sample was included in a study of control samples from healthy donors and cancer patients. TCRdb's copy holds only in-frame clones and misses some; the assay was immunoSEQ multiplex PCR. The sample lists 100,000 to 150,000 clones, approximately 90% seen once, with around 2.5% in the top ten. The sample consisted of blood. The TCR comes from a man aged 40-50 years in good health.

In DNA form, the CDR3 reads TGTGCCAGCAGCCCGACGGTGAATTCACCCCTCCACTTT. Protein sequence: CASSPTVNSPLHF. This chain links TRBV7-8 with TRBJ1-6; D not resolved. The V gene's germline CDR1 is SGHVS and CDR2 FQNEAQ. Trimming removed 5 bases from V and 7 bases from J, with 9 bases in between. CDR3 length equals 13 residues.